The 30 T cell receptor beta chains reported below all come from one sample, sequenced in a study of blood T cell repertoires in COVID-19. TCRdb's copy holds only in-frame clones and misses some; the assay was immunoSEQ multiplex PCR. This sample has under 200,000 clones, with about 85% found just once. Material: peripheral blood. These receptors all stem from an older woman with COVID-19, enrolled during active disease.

The CDR3 DNA follows: TGCGCCAGCAGTGATCCCGGGACAGGGGACTATGGCTACACCTTC. This sequence encodes CASSDPGTGDYGYTF. V gene TRBV10-2 combines with J gene TRBJ1-2, with 10 bases identical to TRBD1. Per the germline V gene, CDR1 is WSHSY and CDR2 is SAAADI. With 3 bases clipped from V and 3 bases from J, the junction kept 4 bases outside the gene matches. This CDR3 has 15 amino acids.

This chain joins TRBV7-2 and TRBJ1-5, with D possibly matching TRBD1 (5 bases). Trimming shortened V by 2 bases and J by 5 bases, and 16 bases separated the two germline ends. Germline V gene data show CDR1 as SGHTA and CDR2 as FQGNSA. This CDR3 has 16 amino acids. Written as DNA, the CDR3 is TGTGCCAGCAGCTTATTTCGGGGGAGTCGGGATCAGCCCCAGCATTTT. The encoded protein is CASSLFRGSRDQPQHF.

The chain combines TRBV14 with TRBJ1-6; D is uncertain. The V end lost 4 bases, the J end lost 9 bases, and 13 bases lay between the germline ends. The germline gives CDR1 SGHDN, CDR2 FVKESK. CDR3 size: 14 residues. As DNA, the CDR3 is TGTGCCAGCAGCCCCTCCCTTATGCGTTCACCCCTCCACTTT. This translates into CASSPSLMRSPLHF.

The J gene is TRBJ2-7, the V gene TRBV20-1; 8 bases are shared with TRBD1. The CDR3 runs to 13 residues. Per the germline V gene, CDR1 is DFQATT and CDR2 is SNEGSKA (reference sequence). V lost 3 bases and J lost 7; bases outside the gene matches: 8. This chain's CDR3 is CSASSRGLGEQYF. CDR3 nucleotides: TGCAGTGCTAGTTCCAGGGGGCTAGGAGAGCAGTACTTC.

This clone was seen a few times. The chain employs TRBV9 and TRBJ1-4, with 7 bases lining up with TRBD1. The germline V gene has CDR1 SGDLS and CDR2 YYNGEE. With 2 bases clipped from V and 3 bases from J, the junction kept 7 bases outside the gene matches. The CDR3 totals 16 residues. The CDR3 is CASSVSGQNSNEKLFF. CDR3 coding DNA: TGTGCCAGCAGCGTCTCGGGACAGAACTCTAATGAAAAACTGTTTTTT.

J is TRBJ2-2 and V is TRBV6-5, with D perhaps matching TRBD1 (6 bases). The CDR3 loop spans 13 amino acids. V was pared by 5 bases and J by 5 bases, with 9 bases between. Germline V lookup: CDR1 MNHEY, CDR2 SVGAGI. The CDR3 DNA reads TGTGCCAGCAGTCAGGGGAGAACCGGGGAGCTGTTTTTT. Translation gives CASSQGRTGELFF.

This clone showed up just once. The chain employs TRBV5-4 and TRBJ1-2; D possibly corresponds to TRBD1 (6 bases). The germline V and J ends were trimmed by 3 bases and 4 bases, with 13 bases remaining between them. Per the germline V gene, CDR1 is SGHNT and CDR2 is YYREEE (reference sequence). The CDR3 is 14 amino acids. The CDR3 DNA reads TGTGCCAGCAGCTCCGCCAGGGACACCTATGGCTACACCTTC. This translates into CASSSARDTYGYTF.

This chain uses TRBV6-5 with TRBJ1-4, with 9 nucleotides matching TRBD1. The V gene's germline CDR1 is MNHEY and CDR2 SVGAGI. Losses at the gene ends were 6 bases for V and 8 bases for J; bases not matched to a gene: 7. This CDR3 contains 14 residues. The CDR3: CASSPGQGWEKLFF. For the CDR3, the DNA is TGTGCCAGCAGCCCGGGACAGGGTTGGGAAAAACTGTTTTTT.

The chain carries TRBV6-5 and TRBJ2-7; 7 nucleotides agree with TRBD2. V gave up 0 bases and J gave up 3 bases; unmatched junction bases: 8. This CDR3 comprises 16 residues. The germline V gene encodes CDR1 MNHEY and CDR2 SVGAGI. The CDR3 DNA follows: TGTGCCAGCAGTTACTCGATCGTAGCGGGCGACTACGAGCAGTACTTC. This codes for CASSYSIVAGDYEQYF.

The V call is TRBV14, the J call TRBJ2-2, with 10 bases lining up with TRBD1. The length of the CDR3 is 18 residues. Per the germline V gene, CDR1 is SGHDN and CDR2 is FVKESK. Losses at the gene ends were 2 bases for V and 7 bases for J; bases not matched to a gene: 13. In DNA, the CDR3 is TGTGCCAGCAGCCAAAGAACGTTCGGACAGGGGGAAATCGGGGAGCTGTTTTTT. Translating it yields CASSQRTFGQGEIGELFF.

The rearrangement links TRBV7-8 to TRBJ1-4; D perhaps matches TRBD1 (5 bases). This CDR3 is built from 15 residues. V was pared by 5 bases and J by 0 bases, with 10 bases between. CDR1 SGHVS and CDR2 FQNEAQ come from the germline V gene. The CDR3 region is CASSRGSATNEKLFF. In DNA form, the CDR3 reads TGTGCCAGCAGCAGGGGTTCGGCAACTAATGAAAAACTGTTTTTT.

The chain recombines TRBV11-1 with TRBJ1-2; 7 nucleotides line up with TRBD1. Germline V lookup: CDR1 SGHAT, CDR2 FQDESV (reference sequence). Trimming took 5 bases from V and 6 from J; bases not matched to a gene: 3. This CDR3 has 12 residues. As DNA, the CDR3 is TGTGCCAGCAGCGCACAGGGGAATGGCTACACCTTC. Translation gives CASSAQGNGYTF.

In DNA, the CDR3 is TGTGCCAGCAGACTAGCGGGGGGCCAGTACAATGAGCAGTTCTTC. As protein: CASRLAGGQYNEQFF. The V gene is TRBV28, the J gene TRBJ2-1; 12 nucleotides line up with TRBD2. The V segment lost 6 bases and the J segment 4 bases; nucleotides outside the gene matches: 4. Germline CDR1 reads MDHEN; CDR2 reads SYDVKM. The CDR3 contains 15 residues.

CDR3 amino acids: CASGYGTGHEKLFF. For the CDR3, the DNA is TGTGCCAGCGGTTACGGGACAGGGCATGAAAAACTGTTTTTT. The J gene is TRBJ1-4, the V gene TRBV11-2; 9 bases are a match to TRBD1. Germline CDR1 SGHAT, CDR2 FQNNGV. The length of the CDR3 is 14 residues. The J segment lost 6 bases and the V segment lost 8 bases, leaving 7 bases of the junction unmatched.

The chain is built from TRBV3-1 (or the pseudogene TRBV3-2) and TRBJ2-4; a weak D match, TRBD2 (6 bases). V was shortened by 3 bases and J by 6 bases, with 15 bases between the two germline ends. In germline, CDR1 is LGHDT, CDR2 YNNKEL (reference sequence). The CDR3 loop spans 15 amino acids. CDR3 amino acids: CASSQLARGANIQYF. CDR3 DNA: TGTGCCAGCAGCCAGTTAGCGCGGGGCGCAAACATTCAGTACTTC.

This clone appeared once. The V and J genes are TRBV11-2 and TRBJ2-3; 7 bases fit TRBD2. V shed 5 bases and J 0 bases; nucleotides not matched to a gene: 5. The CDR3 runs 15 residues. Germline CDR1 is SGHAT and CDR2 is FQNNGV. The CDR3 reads CASSLGLGSTDTQYF. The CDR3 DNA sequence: TGTGCCAGCAGCCTAGGACTAGGGAGCACAGATACGCAGTATTTT.

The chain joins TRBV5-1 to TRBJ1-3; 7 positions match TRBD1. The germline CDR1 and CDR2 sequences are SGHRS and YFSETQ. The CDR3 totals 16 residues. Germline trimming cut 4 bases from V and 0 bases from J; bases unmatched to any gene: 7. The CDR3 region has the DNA TGCGCCAGCAGCAACCCGGGGACAGCCTCTGGAAACACCATATATTTT. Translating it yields CASSNPGTASGNTIYF.

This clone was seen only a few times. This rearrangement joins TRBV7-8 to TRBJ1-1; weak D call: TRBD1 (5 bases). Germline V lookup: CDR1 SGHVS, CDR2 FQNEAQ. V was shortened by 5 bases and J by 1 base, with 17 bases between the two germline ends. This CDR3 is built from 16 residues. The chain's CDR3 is CASSRAISGSNTEAFF. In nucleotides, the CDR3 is TGTGCCAGCAGCCGAGCGATTTCAGGGTCGAACACTGAAGCTTTCTTT.

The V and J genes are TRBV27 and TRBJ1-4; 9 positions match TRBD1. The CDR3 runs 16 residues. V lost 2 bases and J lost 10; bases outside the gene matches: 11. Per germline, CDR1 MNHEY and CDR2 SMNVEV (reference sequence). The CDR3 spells CASSLIVGTGSGKLFF. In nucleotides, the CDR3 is TGTGCCAGCAGTTTAATTGTTGGGACAGGGAGTGGAAAACTGTTTTTT.

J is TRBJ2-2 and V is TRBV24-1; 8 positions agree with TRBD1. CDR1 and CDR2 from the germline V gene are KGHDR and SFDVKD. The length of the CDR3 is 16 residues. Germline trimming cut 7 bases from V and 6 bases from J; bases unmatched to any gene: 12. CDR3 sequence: CATSKRTGRMAGELFF. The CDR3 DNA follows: TGTGCCACCAGCAAGAGGACAGGGAGGATGGCCGGGGAGCTGTTTTTT.

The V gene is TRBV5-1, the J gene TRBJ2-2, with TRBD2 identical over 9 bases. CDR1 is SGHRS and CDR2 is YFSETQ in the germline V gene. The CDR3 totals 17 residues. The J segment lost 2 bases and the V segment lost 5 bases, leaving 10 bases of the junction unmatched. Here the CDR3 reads CASSLLAGSSNTGELFF. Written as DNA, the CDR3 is TGCGCCAGCAGTTTACTAGCGGGCTCCTCCAACACCGGGGAGCTGTTTTTT.

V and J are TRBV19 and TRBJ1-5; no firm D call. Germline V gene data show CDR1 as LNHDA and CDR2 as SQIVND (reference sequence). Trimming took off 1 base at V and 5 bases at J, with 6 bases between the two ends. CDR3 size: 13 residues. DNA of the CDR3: TGTGCCAGTAGTATAGTCCTCGATCAGCCCCAGCATTTT. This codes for CASSIVLDQPQHF.

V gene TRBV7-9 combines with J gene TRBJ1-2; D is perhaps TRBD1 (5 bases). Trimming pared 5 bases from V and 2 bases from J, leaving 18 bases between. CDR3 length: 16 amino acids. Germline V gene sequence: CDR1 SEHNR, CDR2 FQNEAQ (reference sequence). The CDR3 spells CASSPPQRTPNYGYTF. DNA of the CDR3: TGTGCCAGCAGCCCACCTCAAAGGACACCGAACTATGGCTACACCTTC.

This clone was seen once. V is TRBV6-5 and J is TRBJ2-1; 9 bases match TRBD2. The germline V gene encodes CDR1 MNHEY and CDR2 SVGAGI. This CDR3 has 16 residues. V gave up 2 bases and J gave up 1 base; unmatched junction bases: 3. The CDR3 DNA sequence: TGTGCCAGCAGTTACGAGCGGGGGGTATCCTACAATGAGCAGTTCTTC. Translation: CASSYERGVSYNEQFF.

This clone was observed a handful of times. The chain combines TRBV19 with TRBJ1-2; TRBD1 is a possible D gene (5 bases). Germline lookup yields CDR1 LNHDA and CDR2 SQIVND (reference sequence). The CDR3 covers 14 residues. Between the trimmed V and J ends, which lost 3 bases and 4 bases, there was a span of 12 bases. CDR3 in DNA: TGTGCCAGTAGTATGTCAGGGCTTCGCTATGGCTACACCTTC. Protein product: CASSMSGLRYGYTF. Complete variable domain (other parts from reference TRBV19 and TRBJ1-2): DGGITQSPKYLFRKEGQNVTLSCEQNLNHDAMYWYRQDPGQGLRLIYYSQIVNDFQKGDIAEGYSVSREKKESFPLTVTSAQKNPTAFYLCASSMSGLRYGYTFGSGTRLTVV.

The CDR3 DNA is TGTGCCAGCAGCACCAGACAGGGGCGGGATGAAAAACTGTTTTTT. Amino acid sequence: CASSTRQGRDEKLFF. The rearrangement uses TRBV7-8 and TRBJ1-4, with TRBD1 matching 8 bases. CDR1 and CDR2 (germline): SGHVS, FQNEAQ. J gave up 6 bases and V 5 bases, and 8 bases lay outside the gene matches. This CDR3 contains 15 residues.

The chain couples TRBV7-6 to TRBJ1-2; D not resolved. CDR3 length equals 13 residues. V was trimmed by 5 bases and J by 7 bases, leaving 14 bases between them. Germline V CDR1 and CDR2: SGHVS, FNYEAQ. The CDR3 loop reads CASSPLAYGGYTF. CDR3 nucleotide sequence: TGTGCCAGCAGCCCCCTAGCATACGGTGGCTACACCTTC.

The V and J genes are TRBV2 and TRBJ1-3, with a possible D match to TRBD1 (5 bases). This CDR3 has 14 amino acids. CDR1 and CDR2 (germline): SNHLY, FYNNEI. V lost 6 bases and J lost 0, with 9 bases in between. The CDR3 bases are TGTGCCAGCAGCGTGACAGTCTCTGGAAACACCATATATTTT. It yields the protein CASSVTVSGNTIYF. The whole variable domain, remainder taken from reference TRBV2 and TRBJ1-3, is EPEVTQTPSHQVTQMGQEVILRCVPISNHLYFYWYRQILGQKVEFLVSFYNNEISEKSEIFDDQFSVERPDGSNFTLKIRSTKLEDSAMYFCASSVTVSGNTIYFGEGSWLTVV.

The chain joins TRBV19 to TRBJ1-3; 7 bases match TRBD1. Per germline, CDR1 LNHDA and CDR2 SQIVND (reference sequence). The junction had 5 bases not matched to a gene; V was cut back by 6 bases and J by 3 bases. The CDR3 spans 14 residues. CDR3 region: CASRLGQNGNTIYF. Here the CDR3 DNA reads TGTGCCAGTAGATTGGGACAGAATGGAAACACCATATATTTT.

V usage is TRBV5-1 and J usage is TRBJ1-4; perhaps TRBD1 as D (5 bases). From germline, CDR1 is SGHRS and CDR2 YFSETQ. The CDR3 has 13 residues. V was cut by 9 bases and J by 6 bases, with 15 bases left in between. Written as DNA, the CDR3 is TGCGCCACCTCCCGGGACTCCTATGAAAAACTGTTTTTT. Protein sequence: CATSRDSYEKLFF.